Below are 13 T cell receptor beta chains sequenced from a single sample in a study of T cell responses to AZD1222 COVID-19 vaccine. Sequenced by immunoSEQ multiplex PCR; TCRdb stores in-frame clones only, minus some. The sample lists some 110,000 clones, 75% to 90% occurring once. The sample consisted of peripheral blood, taken on day 0 of AZD1222 vaccination. These receptors all stem from an adult in good health.

The genes are TRBV25-1 and TRBJ1-1; D remains ambiguous. V was trimmed by 8 bases and J by 1 base, leaving 11 bases between them. There are 13 residues in the CDR3. CDR1 and CDR2 from the germline V gene are MGHDK and SYGVNS. CDR3 nucleotides: TGTGCCAGCTCGACAATTGCGAACACTGAAGCTTTCTTT. Translating gives CASSTIANTEAFF. Variable domain in full (rest from reference TRBV25-1 and TRBJ1-1): EADIYQTPRYLVIGTGKKITLECSQTMGHDKMYWYQQDPGMELHLIHYSYGVNSTEKGDLSSESTVSRIRTEHFPLTLESARPSHTSQYLCASSTIANTEAFFGQGTRLTVV.

The rearrangement joins TRBV4-1 to TRBJ2-3; 10 bases match TRBD2. V shed 4 bases and J 4 bases; nucleotides not matched to a gene: 14. There are 18 residues in the CDR3. From germline, CDR1 is MGHRA and CDR2 YSYEKL. This CDR3 reads CASSLREASGRAADTQYF. The CDR3 coding sequence is TGCGCCAGCAGCCTAAGAGAAGCAAGCGGGAGGGCGGCAGATACGCAGTATTTT.

The J gene is TRBJ2-1, the V gene TRBV4-3, with no clear D. The CDR3 is 14 residues long. CDR1 and CDR2 from the germline V gene are LGHNA and YSLEER. V was cut by 0 bases and J by 6 bases, with 9 bases left in between. CDR3 region: CASSQDTEINEQFF. The CDR3 nucleotides read TGCGCCAGCAGCCAAGATACTGAAATCAATGAGCAGTTCTTC.

The rearrangement uses TRBV4-3 and TRBJ2-1, with D maybe TRBD2 (6 bases). Germline CDR1 and CDR2: LGHNA and YSLEER. Deletions cut 0 bases from V and 3 bases from J, with 12 bases between. This CDR3 is built from 16 residues. The CDR3: CASSQETGLGYNEQFF. The DNA of the CDR3 is TGCGCCAGCAGCCAAGAGACGGGACTGGGCTACAATGAGCAGTTCTTC.

This clone was seen just once. The J gene is TRBJ1-5, the V gene TRBV2; TRBD1 matches at 7 bases. In germline, CDR1 is SNHLY, CDR2 FYNNEI. The CDR3 covers 14 residues. Losses at the gene ends were 4 bases for V and 0 bases for J; bases not matched to a gene: 0. The CDR3 DNA follows: TGTGCCAGCAGTGGACAGGGTAGCAATCAGCCCCAGCATTTT. Residues: CASSGQGSNQPQHF.

The chain carries TRBV19 and TRBJ1-2, with TRBD1 matching 8 bases. After removal of 6 bases from V and 0 bases from J, the junction contained 3 bases not matched to a gene. The CDR3 spans 14 residues. CDR1 is LNHDA and CDR2 is SQIVND in the germline V gene (reference sequence). The CDR3 reads CASRPGQANYGYTF. CDR3 coding DNA: TGTGCCAGTAGGCCGGGACAGGCTAACTATGGCTACACCTTC.

The sample holds a few counts of this clone. The chain carries TRBV19 and TRBJ2-1, with 9 bases that match TRBD1. CDR1 and CDR2 from the germline V gene are LNHDA and SQIVND (reference sequence). The V segment lost 3 bases and the J segment 6 bases; nucleotides outside the gene matches: 9. The CDR3 length is 16 residues. For the CDR3, the DNA is TGTGCCAGTAGTATCCGACAGGGGGTTTCTTTCAATGAGCAGTTCTTC. As protein: CASSIRQGVSFNEQFF.

This clone was counted once. The V gene is TRBV7-8, the J gene TRBJ1-5; D remains unclear. Trimming shortened V by 0 bases and J by 2 bases, and 11 bases separated the two germline ends. In germline, CDR1 is SGHVS, CDR2 FQNEAQ. This CDR3 has 16 amino acids. CDR3 DNA: TGTGCCAGCAGCTTAGCGGCCTACCCAGGCAATCAGCCCCAGCATTTT. It translates to CASSLAAYPGNQPQHF.

This clone was seen ten or more times. The chain links TRBV4-1 to TRBJ2-2, with 8 bases lining up with TRBD2. CDR1 is MGHRA and CDR2 is YSYEKL in the germline V gene. The CDR3 is made up of 16 amino acids. V was clipped by 4 bases and J by 3 bases; unmatched bases: 7. The CDR3 loop is CASSPRIAGYTGELFF. The CDR3 nucleotides are TGCGCCAGCAGCCCTCGGATAGCGGGGTACACCGGGGAGCTGTTTTTT.

This clone was detected once. V gene TRBV10-3 combines with J gene TRBJ2-7; TRBD2 matches 9 bases. Germline assignment: CDR1 ENHRY and CDR2 SYGVKD. V lost 0 bases and J lost 9; bases outside the gene matches: 6. CDR3 length: 14 amino acids. CDR3 nucleotide sequence: TGTGCCATCAGTGAGTCCTCCGGGCGGGGGGGGCAGTACTTC. Its translation: CAISESSGRGGQYF.

The V gene is TRBV5-4, the J gene TRBJ1-2; the match to TRBD1 covers 10 bases. Germline assignment: CDR1 SGHNT and CDR2 YYREEE (reference sequence). Trimming cost V 4 bases and J 4 bases; bases outside gene matches: 4. The CDR3 totals 14 residues. This CDR3 reads CASSDRGRVYGYTF. The CDR3 bases are TGTGCCAGCAGCGACAGGGGGCGCGTCTATGGCTACACCTTC.

The rearrangement uses TRBV6-2 or TRBV6-3 and TRBJ2-7; D tentatively reads TRBD1 or TRBD2 (6 bases each). Germline CDR1 and CDR2: MNHEY and SVGEGT. The ends were cut back, 0 bases at V and 4 bases at J, with 13 bases in the middle. This CDR3 is 15 amino acids long. The CDR3 region is CASSYSPGAGYEQYF. The DNA of the CDR3 is TGTGCCAGCAGTTACTCACCGGGGGCCGGGTACGAGCAGTACTTC.

This chain links TRBV6-1 with TRBJ2-7, with a tentative D call TRBD1 (6 bases). Trimming removed 3 bases from V and 4 bases from J, with 13 bases in between. Germline loops: CDR1 MNHNS, CDR2 SASEGT. The CDR3 runs to 14 residues. The CDR3 DNA follows: TGTGCCAGCAGTGAGCCCCGACAGGCATACGAGCAGTACTTC. Residues: CASSEPRQAYEQYF.